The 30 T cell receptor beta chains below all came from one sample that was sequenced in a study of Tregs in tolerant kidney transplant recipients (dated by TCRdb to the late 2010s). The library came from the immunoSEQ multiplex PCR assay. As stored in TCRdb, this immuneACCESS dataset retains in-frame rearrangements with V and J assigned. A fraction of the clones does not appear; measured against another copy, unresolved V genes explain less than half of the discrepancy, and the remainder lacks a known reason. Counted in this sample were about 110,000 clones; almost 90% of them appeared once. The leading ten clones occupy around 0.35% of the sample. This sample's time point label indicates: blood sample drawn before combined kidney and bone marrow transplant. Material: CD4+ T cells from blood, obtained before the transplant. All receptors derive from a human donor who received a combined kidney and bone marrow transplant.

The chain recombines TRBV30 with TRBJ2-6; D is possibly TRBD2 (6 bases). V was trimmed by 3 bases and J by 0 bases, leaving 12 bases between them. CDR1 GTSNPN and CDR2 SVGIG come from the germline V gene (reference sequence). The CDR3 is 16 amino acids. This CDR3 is CAWSSGGSSGANVLTF. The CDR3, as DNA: TGTGCCTGGAGCTCCGGGGGATCCTCTGGGGCCAACGTCCTGACTTTC.

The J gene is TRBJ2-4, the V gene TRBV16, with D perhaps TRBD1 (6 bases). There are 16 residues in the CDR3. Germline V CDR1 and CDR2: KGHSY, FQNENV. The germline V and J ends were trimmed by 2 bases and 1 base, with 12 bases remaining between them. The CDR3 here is CASSQGGSSAKNIQYF. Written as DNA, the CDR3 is TGTGCCAGCAGCCAAGGGGGCTCTTCGGCCAAAAACATTCAGTACTTC.

The CDR3 DNA reads as TGTGCCAGCAGTGGGGGCGGCTACACCTTC. It encodes CASSGGGYTF. This chain joins TRBV7-9 and TRBJ1-2, with D possibly TRBD1 on 6 matching bases. Germline values: CDR1 SEHNR, CDR2 FQNEAQ (reference sequence). Trimming pared 6 bases from V and 8 bases from J, leaving 7 bases between. The CDR3 has 10 amino acids.

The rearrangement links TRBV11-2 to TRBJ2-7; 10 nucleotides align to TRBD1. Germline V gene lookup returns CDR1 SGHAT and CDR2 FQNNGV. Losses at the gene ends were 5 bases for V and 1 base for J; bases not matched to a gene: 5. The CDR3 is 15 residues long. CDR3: CASSPGQGGSYEQYF. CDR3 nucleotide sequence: TGTGCCAGCAGCCCCGGACAGGGGGGGTCCTACGAGCAGTACTTC.

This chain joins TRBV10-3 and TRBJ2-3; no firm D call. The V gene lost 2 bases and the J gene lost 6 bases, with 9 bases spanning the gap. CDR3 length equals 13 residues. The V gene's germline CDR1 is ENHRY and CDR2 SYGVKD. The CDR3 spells CAISEPHSDTQYF. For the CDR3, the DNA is TGTGCCATCAGTGAGCCCCATAGCGATACGCAGTATTTT.

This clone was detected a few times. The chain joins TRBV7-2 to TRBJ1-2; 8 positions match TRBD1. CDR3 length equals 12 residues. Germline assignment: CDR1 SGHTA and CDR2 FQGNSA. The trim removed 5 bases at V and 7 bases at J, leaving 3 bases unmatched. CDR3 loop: CASSIQGGGYTF. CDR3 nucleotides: TGTGCCAGCAGCATACAGGGGGGTGGCTACACCTTC.

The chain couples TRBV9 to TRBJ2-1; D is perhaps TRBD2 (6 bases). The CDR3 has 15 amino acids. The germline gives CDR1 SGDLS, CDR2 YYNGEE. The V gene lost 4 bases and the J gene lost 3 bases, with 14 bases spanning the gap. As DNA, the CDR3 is TGTGCCAGCAGCCCCGGCGGGACCGGCTACAATGAGCAGTTCTTC. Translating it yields CASSPGGTGYNEQFF.

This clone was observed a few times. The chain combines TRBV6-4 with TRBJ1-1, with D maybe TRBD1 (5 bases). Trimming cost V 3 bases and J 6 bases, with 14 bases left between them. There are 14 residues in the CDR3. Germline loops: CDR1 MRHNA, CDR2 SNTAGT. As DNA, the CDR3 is TGTGCCAGCAGTGATAAGGGGCACGGCGCTGAAGCTTTCTTT. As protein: CASSDKGHGAEAFF.

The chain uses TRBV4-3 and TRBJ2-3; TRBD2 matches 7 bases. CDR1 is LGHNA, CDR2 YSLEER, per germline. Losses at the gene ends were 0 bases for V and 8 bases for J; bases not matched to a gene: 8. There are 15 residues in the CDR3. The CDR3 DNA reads TGCGCCAGCAGCCAAGAGGGGTCACGCGGGGGTACGCAGTATTTT. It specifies CASSQEGSRGGTQYF.

CDR3 bases: TGTGCCAGCAGCCCGACAGGGGGCTCAGATACGCAGTATTTT. It encodes CASSPTGGSDTQYF. J is TRBJ2-3 and V is TRBV7-7; 10 nucleotides agree with TRBD1. In germline, CDR1 is SSHAT, CDR2 FNYEAQ (reference sequence). CDR3 length: 14 residues. Trimming removed 5 bases from V and 4 bases from J; junction bases left unmatched: 3.

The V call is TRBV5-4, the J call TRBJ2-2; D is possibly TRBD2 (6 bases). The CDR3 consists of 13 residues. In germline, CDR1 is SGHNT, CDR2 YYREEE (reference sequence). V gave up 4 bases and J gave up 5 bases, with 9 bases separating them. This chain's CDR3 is CASSPGLTGELFF. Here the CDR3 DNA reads TGTGCCAGCAGCCCCGGACTAACCGGGGAGCTGTTTTTT.

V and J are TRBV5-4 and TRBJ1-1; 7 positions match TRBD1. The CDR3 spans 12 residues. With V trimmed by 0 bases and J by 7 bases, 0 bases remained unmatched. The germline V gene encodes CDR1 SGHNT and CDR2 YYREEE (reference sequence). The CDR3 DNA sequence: TGTGCCAGCAGCTTGGGGACAGGTGAAGCTTTCTTT. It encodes CASSLGTGEAFF.

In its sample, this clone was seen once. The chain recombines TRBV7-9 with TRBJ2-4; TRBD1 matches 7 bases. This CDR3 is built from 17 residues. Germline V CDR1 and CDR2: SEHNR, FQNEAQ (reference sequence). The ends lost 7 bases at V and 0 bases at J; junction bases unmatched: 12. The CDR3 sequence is CASTYAGTELAKNIQYF. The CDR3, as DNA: TGTGCCAGCACTTACGCCGGGACAGAACTAGCCAAAAACATTCAGTACTTC. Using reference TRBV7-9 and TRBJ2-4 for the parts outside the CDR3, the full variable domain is DTGVSQNPRHKITKRGQNVTFRCDPISEHNRLYWYRQTLGQGPEFLTYFQNEAQLEKSRLLSDRFSAERPKGSFSTLEIQRTEQGDSAMYLCASTYAGTELAKNIQYFGAGTRLSVL.

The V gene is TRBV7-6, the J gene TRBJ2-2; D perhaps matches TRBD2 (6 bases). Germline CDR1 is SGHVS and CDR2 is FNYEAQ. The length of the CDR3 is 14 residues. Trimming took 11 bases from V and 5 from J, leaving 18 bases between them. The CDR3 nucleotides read TGTGCCTCCAGTGGAGGGAGAAGGACCGGGGAGCTGTTTTTT. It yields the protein CASSGGRRTGELFF. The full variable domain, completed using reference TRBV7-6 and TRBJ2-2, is GAGVSQSPRYKVTKRGQDVALRCDPISGHVSLYWYRQALGQGPEFLTYFNYEAQQDKSGLPNDRFSAERPEGSISTLTIQRTEQRDSAMYRCASSGGRRTGELFFGEGSRLTVL.

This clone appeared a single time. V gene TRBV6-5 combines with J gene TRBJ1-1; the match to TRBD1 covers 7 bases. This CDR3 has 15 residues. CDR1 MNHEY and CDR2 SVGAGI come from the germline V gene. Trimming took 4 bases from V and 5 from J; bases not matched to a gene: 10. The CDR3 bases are TGTGCCAGCAGTTCCCATACGACAGGGCGAACTGAAGCTTTCTTT. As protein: CASSSHTTGRTEAFF.

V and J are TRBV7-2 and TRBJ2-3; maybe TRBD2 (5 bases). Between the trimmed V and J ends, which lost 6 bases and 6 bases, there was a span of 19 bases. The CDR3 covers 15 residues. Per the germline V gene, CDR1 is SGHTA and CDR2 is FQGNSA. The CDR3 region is CASRETPEDKDTQYF. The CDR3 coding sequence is TGTGCCAGCAGGGAGACTCCGGAGGATAAGGATACGCAGTATTTT. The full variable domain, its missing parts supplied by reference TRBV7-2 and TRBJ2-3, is GAGVSQSPSNKVTEKGKDVELRCDPISGHTALYWYRQSLGQGLEFLIYFQGNSAPDKSGLPSDRFSAERTGGSVSTLTIQRTQQEDSAVYLCASRETPEDKDTQYFGPGTRLTVL.

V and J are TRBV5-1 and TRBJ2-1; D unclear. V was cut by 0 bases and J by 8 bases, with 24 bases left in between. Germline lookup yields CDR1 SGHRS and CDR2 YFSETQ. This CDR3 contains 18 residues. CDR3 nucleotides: TGCGCCAGCAGCTTGGGGGCTACGGCCACAACTCTACTCCATGAGCAGTTCTTC. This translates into CASSLGATATTLLHEQFF.

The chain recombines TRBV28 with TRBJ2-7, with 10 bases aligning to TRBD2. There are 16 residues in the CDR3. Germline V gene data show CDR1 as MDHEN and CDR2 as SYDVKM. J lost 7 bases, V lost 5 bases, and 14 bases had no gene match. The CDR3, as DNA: TGTGCCAGCAGTCCGGGGACTAGCGCTAGATTCGGGGAGCAGTACTTC. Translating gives CASSPGTSARFGEQYF.

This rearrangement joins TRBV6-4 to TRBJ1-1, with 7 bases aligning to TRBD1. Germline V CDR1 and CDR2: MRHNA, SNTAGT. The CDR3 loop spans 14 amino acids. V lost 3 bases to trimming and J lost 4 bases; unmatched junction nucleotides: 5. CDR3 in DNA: TGTGCCAGCAGTGAGGAGGGGGCGAGCACTGAAGCTTTCTTT. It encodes CASSEEGASTEAFF.

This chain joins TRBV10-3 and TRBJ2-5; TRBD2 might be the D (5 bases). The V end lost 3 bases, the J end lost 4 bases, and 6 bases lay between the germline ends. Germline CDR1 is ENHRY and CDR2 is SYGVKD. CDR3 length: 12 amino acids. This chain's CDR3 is CAISDEGETQYF. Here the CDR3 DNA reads TGTGCCATCAGTGATGAGGGAGAGACCCAGTACTTC.

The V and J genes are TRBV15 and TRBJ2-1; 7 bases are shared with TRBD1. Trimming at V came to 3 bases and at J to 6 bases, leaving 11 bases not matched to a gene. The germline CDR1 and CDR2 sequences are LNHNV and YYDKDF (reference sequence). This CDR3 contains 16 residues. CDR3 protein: CATSREETGSTNEQFF. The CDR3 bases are TGTGCCACCAGCAGGGAGGAGACAGGGAGTACCAATGAGCAGTTCTTC.

CDR3 coding DNA: TGTGCCTGGAGTGTAGGGAGGGAAAAACTGTTTTTT. Translated, it gives CAWSVGREKLFF. The chain recombines TRBV30 with TRBJ1-4, with unresolved D. The CDR3 consists of 12 residues. Germline CDR1 reads GTSNPN; CDR2 reads SVGIG (reference sequence). V was pared by 0 bases and J by 8 bases, with 7 bases between. The full variable domain, its missing parts supplied by reference TRBV30 and TRBJ1-4, is SQTIHQWPATLVQPVGSPLSLECTVEGTSNPNLYWYRQAAGRGLQLLFYSVGIGQISSEVPQNLSASRPQDRQFILSSKKLLLSDSGFYLCAWSVGREKLFFGSGTQLSVL.

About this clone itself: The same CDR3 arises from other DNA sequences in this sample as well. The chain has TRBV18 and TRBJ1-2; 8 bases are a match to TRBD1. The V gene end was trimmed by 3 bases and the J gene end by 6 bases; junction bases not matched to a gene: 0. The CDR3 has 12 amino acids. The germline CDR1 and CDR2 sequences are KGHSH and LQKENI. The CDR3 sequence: CASSPTGDGYTF. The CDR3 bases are TGTGCCAGCTCACCGACAGGGGATGGCTACACCTTC.

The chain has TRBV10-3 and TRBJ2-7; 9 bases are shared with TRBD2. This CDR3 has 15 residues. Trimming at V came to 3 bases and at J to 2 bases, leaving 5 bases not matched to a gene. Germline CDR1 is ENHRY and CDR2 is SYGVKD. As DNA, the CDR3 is TGTGCCATCAGTGACAGAGCGGGGGGTACCTACGAGCAGTACTTC. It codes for CAISDRAGGTYEQYF.

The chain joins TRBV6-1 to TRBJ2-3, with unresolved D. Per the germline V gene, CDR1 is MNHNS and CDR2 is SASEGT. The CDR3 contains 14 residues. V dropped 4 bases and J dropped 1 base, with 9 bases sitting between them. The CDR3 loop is CASSVLSGTDTQYF. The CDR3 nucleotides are TGTGCCAGCAGTGTTCTTTCGGGCACAGATACGCAGTATTTT.

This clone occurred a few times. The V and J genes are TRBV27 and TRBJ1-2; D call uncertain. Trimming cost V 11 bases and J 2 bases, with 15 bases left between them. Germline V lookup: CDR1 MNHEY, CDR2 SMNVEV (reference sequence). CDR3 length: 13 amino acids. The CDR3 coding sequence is TGTGCCTCCTCGGGATCTACCAACTATGGCTACACCTTC. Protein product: CASSGSTNYGYTF.

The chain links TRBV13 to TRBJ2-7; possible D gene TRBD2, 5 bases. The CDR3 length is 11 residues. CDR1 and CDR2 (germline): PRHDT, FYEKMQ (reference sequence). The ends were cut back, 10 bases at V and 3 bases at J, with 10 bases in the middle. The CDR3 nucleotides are TGTGCCATCGGCGAGGGCTACGAGCAGTACTTC. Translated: CAIGEGYEQYF.

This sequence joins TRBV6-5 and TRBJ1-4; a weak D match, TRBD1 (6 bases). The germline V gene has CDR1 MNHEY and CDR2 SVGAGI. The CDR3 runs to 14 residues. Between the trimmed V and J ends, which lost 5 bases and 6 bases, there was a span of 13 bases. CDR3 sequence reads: CASSRTARYEKLFF. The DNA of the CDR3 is TGTGCCAGCAGTCGGACAGCCAGATATGAAAAACTGTTTTTT.

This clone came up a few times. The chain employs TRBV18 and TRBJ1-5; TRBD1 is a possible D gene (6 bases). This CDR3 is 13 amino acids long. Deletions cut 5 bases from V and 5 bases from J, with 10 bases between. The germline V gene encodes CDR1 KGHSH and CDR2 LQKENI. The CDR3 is CASSEQGDQPQHF. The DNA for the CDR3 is TGTGCCAGCTCAGAACAGGGTGATCAGCCCCAGCATTTT.

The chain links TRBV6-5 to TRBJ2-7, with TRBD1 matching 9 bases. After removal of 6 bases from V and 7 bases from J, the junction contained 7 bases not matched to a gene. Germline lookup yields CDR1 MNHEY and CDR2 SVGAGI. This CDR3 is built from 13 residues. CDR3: CASRVQGAREQYF. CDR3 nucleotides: TGTGCCAGCAGGGTACAGGGGGCGCGGGAGCAGTACTTC.